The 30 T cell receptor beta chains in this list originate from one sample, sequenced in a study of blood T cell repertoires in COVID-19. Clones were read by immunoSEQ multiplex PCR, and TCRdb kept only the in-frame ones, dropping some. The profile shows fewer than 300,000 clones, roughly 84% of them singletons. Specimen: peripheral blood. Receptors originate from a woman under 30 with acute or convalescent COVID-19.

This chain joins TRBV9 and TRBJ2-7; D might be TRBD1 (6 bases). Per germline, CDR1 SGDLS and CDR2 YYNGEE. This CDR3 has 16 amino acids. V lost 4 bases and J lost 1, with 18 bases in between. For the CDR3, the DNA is TGTGCCAGCAGCCCGACCCCCACACAGGGTTCCTACGAGCAGTACTTC. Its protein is CASSPTPTQGSYEQYF.

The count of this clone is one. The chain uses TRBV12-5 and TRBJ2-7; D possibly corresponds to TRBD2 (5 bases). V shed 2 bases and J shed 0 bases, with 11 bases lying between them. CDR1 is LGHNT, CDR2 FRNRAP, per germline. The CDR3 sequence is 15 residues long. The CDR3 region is CASGLWTVSSYEQYF. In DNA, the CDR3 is TGTGCTAGTGGTTTGTGGACTGTGAGCTCCTACGAGCAGTACTTC.

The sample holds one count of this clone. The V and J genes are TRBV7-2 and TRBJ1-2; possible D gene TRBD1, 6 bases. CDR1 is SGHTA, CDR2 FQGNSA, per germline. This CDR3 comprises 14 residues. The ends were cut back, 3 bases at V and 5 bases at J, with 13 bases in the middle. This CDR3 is CASSFSTGLYGYTF. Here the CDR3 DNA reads TGTGCCAGCAGCTTCTCCACAGGGTTATATGGCTACACCTTC.

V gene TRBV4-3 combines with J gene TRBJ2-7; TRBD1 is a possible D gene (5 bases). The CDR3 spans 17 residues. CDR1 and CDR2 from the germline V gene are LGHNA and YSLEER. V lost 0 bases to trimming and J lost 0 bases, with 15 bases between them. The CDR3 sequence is CASSQDLGQGFSYEQYF. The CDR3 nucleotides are TGCGCCAGCAGCCAAGATTTAGGCCAGGGATTCTCCTACGAGCAGTACTTC.

CDR3 DNA: TGTGCCAGCAGTTGGGGGGGGGCCTACAATGAGCAGTTCTTC. Protein product: CASSWGGAYNEQFF. This chain uses TRBV6-2 or TRBV6-3 with TRBJ2-1, with 7 positions matching TRBD2. This CDR3 comprises 14 residues. Unmatched junction bases numbered 2, after V lost 4 bases and J lost 2 bases. Germline loops: CDR1 MNHEY, CDR2 SVGEGT.

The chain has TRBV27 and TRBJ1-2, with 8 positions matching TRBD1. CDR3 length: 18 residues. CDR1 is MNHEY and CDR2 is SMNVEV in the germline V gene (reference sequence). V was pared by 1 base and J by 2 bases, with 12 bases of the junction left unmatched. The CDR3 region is CASSLFVGDRRTNYGYTF. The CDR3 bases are TGTGCCAGCAGTTTATTTGTAGGGGACAGGAGAACAAACTATGGCTACACCTTC.

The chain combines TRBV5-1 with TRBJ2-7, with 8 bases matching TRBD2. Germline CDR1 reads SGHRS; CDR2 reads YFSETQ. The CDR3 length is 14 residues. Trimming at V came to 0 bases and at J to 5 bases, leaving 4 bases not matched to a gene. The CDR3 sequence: CASSLVGAGDEQYF. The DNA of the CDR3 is TGCGCCAGCAGCTTGGTGGGAGCGGGAGACGAGCAGTACTTC.

The CDR3 sequence is CASSSTRGTAYEQYF. CDR3 DNA sequence: TGTGCCAGCAGCTCTACGCGCGGGACTGCCTACGAGCAGTACTTC. The V gene is TRBV11-2, the J gene TRBJ2-7, with TRBD2 as a possible D gene (6 bases). The CDR3 is made up of 15 amino acids. Germline CDR1 reads SGHAT; CDR2 reads FQNNGV. Trimming removed 4 bases from V and 2 bases from J, with 15 bases in between.

CDR3 coding DNA: TGTGCCAGCAGTCCCCCGGGACAAAGAAAAGAGACCCAGTACTTC. This gives the protein CASSPPGQRKETQYF. J is TRBJ2-5 and V is TRBV5-4, with a possible D match to TRBD1 (6 bases). This CDR3 has 15 amino acids. V shed 5 bases and J shed 3 bases, with 17 bases lying between them. CDR1 SGHNT and CDR2 YYREEE come from the germline V gene (reference sequence).

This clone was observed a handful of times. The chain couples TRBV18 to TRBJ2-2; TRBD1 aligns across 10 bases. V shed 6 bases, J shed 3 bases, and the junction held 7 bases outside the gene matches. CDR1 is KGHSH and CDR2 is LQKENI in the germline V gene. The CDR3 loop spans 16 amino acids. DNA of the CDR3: TGTGCCAGCTCTCACGGGACAGGGGACCACACCGGGGAGCTGTTTTTT. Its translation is CASSHGTGDHTGELFF. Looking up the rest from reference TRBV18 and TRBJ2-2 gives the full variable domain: NAGVMQNPRHLVRRRGQEARLRCSPMKGHSHVYWYRQLPEEGLKFMVYLQKENIIDESGMPKERFSAEFPKEGPSILRIQQVVRGDSAAYFCASSHGTGDHTGELFFGEGSRLTVL.

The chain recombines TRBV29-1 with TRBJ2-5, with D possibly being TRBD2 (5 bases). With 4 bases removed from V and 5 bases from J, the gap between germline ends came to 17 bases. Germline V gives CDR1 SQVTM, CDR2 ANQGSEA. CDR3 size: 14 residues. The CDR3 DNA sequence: TGCAGCGTTGCGTTTGGGAGTGGATCGGAGACCCAGTACTTC. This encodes CSVAFGSGSETQYF.

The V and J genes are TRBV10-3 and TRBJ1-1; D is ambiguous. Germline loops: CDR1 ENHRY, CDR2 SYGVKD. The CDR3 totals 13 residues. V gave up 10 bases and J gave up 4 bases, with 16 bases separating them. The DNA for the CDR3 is TGTGCCACCGGGAGCCAGATTCTCACTGAAGCTTTCTTT. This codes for CATGSQILTEAFF.

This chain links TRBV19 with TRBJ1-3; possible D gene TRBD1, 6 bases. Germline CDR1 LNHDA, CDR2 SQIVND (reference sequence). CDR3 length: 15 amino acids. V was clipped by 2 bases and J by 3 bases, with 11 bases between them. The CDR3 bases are TGTGCCAGTAGTATATTCGGACAGATTGGAAACACCATATATTTT. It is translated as CASSIFGQIGNTIYF.

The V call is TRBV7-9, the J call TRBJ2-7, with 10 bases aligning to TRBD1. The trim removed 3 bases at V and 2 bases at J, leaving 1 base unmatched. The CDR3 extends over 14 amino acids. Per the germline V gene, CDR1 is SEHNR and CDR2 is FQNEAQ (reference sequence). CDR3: CASSFDRGPYEQYF. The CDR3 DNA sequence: TGTGCCAGCAGCTTCGACAGGGGGCCCTACGAGCAGTACTTC.

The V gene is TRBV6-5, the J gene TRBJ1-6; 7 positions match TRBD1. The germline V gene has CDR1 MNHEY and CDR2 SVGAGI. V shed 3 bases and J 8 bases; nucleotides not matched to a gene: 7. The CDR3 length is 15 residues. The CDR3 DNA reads TGTGCCAGCAGTTATAGGGGACAGAGGGATTCACCCCTCCACTTT. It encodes CASSYRGQRDSPLHF.

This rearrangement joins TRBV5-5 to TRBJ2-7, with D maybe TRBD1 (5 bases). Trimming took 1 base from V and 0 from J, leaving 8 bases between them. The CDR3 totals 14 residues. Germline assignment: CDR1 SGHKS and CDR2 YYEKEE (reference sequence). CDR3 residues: CASSLLDNSYEQYF. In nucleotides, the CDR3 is TGTGCCAGCAGCTTGTTGGACAACTCCTACGAGCAGTACTTC. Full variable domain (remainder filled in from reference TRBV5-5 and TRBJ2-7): DAGVTQSPTHLIKTRGQQVTLRCSPISGHKSVSWYQQVLGQGPQFIFQYYEKEERGRGNFPDRFSARQFPNYSSELNVNALLLGDSALYLCASSLLDNSYEQYFGPGTRLTVT.

This chain's CDR3 is CASSTTRNTLTAYEQYF. CDR3 nucleotide sequence: TGTGCCAGCAGTACCACTAGGAATACCCTCACCGCCTACGAGCAGTACTTC. The chain uses TRBV25-1 and TRBJ2-7; possibly TRBD2 for D (5 bases). There are 17 residues in the CDR3. V lost 5 bases and J lost 2, with 22 bases in between. CDR1 is MGHDK, CDR2 SYGVNS, per germline.

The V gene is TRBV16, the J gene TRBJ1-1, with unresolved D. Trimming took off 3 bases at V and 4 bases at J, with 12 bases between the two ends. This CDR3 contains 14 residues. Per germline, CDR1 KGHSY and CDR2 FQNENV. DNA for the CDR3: TGTGCCAGCAGCCAGGTACAGCAGTTCACTGAAGCTTTCTTT. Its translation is CASSQVQQFTEAFF.

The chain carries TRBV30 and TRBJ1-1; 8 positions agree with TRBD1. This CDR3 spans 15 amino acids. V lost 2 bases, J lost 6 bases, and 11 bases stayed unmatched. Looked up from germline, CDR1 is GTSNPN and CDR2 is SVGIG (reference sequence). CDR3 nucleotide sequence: TGTGCCTGGAGTTCAGGGGGCTTTAGGTTAGCTGAAGCTTTCTTT. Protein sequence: CAWSSGGFRLAEAFF.

CDR3 sequence: CASSPLGGRAPDEQFF. CDR3 in DNA: TGTGCCAGCAGCCCTCTGGGGGGGAGGGCCCCCGATGAGCAGTTCTTC. The chain is built from TRBV9 and TRBJ2-1, with TRBD2 matching 7 bases. The CDR3 consists of 16 residues. The V gene end was trimmed by 4 bases and the J gene end by 8 bases; junction bases not matched to a gene: 15. In germline, CDR1 is SGDLS, CDR2 YYNGEE. The full variable domain, in which reference TRBV9 and TRBJ2-1 provide the parts outside the CDR3, is DSGVTQTPKHLITATGQRVTLRCSPRSGDLSVYWYQQSLDQGLQFLIQYYNGEERAKGNILERFSAQQFPDLHSELNLSSLELGDSALYFCASSPLGGRAPDEQFFGPGTRLTVL.

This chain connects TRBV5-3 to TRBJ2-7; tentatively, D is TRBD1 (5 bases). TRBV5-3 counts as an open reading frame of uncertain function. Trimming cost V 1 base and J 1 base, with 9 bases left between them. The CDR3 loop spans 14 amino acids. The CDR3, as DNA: TGTGCCAGAAGCTTGCTCAGGGTTTCCTACGAGCAGTACTTC. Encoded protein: CARSLLRVSYEQYF.

For the CDR3, the DNA is TGTGCCAGCAGCTTAGACCCGGAATATAAGGGACTAGCGGACAATGAGCAGTTCTTC. Its protein is CASSLDPEYKGLADNEQFF. V gene TRBV7-2 combines with J gene TRBJ2-1; 11 nucleotides line up with TRBD2. In germline, CDR1 is SGHTA, CDR2 FQGNSA. CDR3 length: 19 amino acids. The V segment lost 1 base and the J segment 5 bases; nucleotides outside the gene matches: 13.

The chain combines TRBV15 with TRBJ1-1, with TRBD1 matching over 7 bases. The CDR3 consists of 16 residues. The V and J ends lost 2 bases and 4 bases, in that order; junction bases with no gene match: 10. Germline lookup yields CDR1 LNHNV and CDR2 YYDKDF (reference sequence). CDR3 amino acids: CATSRKDRVWATEAFF. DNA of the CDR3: TGTGCCACCAGCAGAAAAGACAGGGTTTGGGCCACTGAAGCTTTCTTT. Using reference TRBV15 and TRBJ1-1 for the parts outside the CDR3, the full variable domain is DAMVIQNPRYQVTQFGKPVTLSCSQTLNHNVMYWYQQKSSQAPKLLFHYYDKDFNNEADTPDNFQSRRPNTSFCFLDIRSPGLGDTAMYLCATSRKDRVWATEAFFGQGTRLTVV.

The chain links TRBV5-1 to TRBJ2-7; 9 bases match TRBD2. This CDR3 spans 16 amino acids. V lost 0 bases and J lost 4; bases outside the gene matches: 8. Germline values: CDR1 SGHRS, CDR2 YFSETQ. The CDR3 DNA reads TGCGCCAGCAGCTTGGCCGGTAGCGGGAGTGGTTACGAGCAGTACTTC. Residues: CASSLAGSGSGYEQYF.

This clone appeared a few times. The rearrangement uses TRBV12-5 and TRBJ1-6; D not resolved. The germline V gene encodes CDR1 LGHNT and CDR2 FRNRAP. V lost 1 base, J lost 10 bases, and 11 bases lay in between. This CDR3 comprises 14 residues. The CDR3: CASGLAQSGSPLHF. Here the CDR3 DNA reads TGTGCTAGTGGTTTGGCCCAGTCAGGCTCACCCCTCCACTTT. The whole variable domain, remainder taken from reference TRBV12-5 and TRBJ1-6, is DARVTQTPRHKVTEMGQEVTMRCQPILGHNTVFWYRQTMMQGLELLAYFRNRAPLDDSGMPKDRFSAEMPDATLATLKIQPSEPRDSAVYFCASGLAQSGSPLHFGNGTRLTVT.

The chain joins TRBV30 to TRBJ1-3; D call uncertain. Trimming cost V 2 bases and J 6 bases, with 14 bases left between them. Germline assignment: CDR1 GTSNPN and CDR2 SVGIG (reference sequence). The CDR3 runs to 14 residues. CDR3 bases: TGTGCCTGGAGTAAGGCGGCACGAGAAAACACCATATATTTT. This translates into CAWSKAARENTIYF.

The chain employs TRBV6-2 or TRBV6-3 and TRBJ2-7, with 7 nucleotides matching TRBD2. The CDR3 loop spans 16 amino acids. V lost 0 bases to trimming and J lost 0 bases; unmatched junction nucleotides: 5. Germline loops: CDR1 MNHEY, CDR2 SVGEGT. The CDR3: CASSYSRAGSSYEQYF. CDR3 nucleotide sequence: TGTGCCAGCAGTTACTCGAGAGCGGGGAGCTCCTACGAGCAGTACTTC.

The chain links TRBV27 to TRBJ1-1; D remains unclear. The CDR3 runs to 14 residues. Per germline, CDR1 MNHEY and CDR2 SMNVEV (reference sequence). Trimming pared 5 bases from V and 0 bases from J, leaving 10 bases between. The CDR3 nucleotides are TGTGCCAGCAGTCGGAGTAAAATGAACACTGAAGCTTTCTTT. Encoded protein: CASSRSKMNTEAFF.

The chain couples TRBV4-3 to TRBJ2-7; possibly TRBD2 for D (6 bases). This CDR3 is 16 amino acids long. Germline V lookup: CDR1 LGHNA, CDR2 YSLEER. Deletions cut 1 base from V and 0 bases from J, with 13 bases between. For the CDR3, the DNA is TGCGCCAGCAGCCAAGGGCGGGATTTTAGCTCCTACGAGCAGTACTTC. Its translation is CASSQGRDFSSYEQYF.

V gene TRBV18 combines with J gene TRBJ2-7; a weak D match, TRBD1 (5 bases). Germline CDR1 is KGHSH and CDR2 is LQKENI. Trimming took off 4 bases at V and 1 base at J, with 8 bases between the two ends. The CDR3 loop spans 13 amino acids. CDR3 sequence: CASSQGLSYEQYF. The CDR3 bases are TGTGCCAGCTCACAGGGGCTTTCCTACGAGCAGTACTTC.